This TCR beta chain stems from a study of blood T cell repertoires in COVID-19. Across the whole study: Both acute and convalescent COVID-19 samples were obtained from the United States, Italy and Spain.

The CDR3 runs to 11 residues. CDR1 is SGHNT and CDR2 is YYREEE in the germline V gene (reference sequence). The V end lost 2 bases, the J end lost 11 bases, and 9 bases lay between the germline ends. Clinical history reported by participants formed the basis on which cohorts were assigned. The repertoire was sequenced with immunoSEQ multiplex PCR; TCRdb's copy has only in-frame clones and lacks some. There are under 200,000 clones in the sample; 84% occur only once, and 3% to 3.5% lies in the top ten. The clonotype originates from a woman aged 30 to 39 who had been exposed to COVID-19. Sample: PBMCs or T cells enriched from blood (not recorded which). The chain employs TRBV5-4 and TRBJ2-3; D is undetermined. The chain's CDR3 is CASSLLEKQYF. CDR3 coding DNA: TGTGCCAGCAGCTTACTGGAGAAGCAGTATTTT.